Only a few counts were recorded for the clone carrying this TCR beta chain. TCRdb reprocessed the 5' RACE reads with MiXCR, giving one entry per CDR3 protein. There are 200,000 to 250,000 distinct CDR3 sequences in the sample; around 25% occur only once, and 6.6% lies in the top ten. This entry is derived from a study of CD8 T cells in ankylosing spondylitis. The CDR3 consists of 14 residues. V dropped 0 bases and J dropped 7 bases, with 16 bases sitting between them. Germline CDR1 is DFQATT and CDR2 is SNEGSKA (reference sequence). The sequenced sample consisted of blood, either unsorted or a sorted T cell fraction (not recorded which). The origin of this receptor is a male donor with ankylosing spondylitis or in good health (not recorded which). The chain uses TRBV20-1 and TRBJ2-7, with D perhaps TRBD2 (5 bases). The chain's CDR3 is CSARESTGVREQYF. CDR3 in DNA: TGCAGTGCTAGAGAGTCGACCGGGGTACGTGAGCAGTACTTC.